The 32 T cell receptor beta chains below all came from one sample that was sequenced in a study of blood T cells in healthy people across ages. Through a sample-barcoded 5' primer and a J-beta primer mix, a second PCR was run for roughly 6 to 12 cycles. TCRdb ran MiXCR on the 5' RACE reads and lists one entry per CDR3 protein. The profile shows 1,500,000 or so distinct CDR3 sequences, approximately 59% of them singletons. The material sequenced was blood. The receptors were gathered from a man aged 18 to 30 in good health.

The rearrangement links TRBV9 to TRBJ2-1; 8 bases are a match to TRBD2. J was trimmed by 3 bases and V by 4 bases; bases with no gene match: 12. The CDR3 is made up of 17 amino acids. CDR1 and CDR2 from the germline V gene are SGDLS and YYNGEE. CDR3 region: CASSPRGAGGFYNEQFF. The CDR3 region has the DNA TGTGCCAGCAGCCCAAGAGGGGCGGGAGGATTCTACAATGAGCAGTTCTTC.

This clonotype appeared a single time. This sequence joins TRBV2 and TRBJ2-7, with D possibly matching TRBD1 (6 bases). Trimming removed 7 bases from V and 1 base from J, with 8 bases in between. Germline V gives CDR1 SNHLY, CDR2 FYNNEI. The CDR3 sequence is 12 residues long. This CDR3 reads CASMGASYEQYF. CDR3 nucleotide sequence: TGTGCCAGCATGGGGGCGTCCTACGAGCAGTACTTC.

The V call is TRBV7-2, the J call TRBJ2-3; the match to TRBD2 covers 10 bases. CDR1 and CDR2 (germline): SGHTA, FQGNSA. Trimming took 1 base from V and 4 from J; bases not matched to a gene: 11. This CDR3 contains 18 residues. The CDR3: CASSLGAGGPGSSDTQYF. For the CDR3, the DNA is TGTGCCAGCAGCTTAGGAGCGGGGGGGCCAGGGTCATCAGATACGCAGTATTTT. The full variable domain, rest sourced from reference TRBV7-2 and TRBJ2-3, is GAGVSQSPSNKVTEKGKDVELRCDPISGHTALYWYRQSLGQGLEFLIYFQGNSAPDKSGLPSDRFSAERTGGSVSTLTIQRTQQEDSAVYLCASSLGAGGPGSSDTQYFGPGTRLTVL.

The chain uses TRBV6-5 and TRBJ1-2; 7 bases line up with TRBD1. V was pared by 8 bases and J by 4 bases, with 16 bases of the junction left unmatched. This CDR3 comprises 16 residues. Germline V gene data show CDR1 as MNHEY and CDR2 as SVGAGI. CDR3 residues: CASQGIRRQGTYGYTF. The CDR3 nucleotides are TGTGCCAGCCAGGGGATTCGAAGACAGGGCACCTATGGCTACACCTTC.

This clonotype was seen more than once but under ten times. The gene calls are TRBV20-1 and TRBJ2-4, with TRBD1 matching over 9 bases. The last part of the DNA fits TRBJ2-7 better; the J call may be wrong. Germline loops: CDR1 DFQATT, CDR2 SNEGSKA (reference sequence). The CDR3 spans 16 residues. CDR3 bases: TGCAGTGCTAGCCCAGCCGGACAGGGGATCTCCTACGAGCAGTACTTC. It encodes CSASPAGQGISYEQYF.

V is TRBV12-3 or TRBV12-4 and J is TRBJ2-7; 13 nucleotides line up with TRBD2. The CDR3 runs to 18 residues. Losses at the gene ends were 0 bases for V and 3 bases for J; bases not matched to a gene: 8. The CDR3, as DNA: TGTGCCAGCAGTTTAGCGCTGAGGGGACTAGCGGGGAACTACGAGCAGTACTTC. Encoded protein: CASSLALRGLAGNYEQYF.

The chain carries TRBV6-6 and TRBJ2-7; D might be TRBD2 (6 bases). CDR3 length: 15 amino acids. With 2 bases removed from V and 0 bases from J, the gap between germline ends came to 11 bases. Germline assignment: CDR1 MNHNY and CDR2 SVGAGI (reference sequence). CDR3 loop: CASSYATDYSYEQYF. The CDR3 region has the DNA TGTGCCAGCAGTTACGCCACGGACTACTCCTACGAGCAGTACTTC.

The V and J genes are TRBV30 and TRBJ2-1; the match to TRBD1 covers 9 bases. The CDR3 sequence is 15 residues long. CDR1 is GTSNPN and CDR2 is SVGIG in the germline V gene (reference sequence). The ends lost 5 bases at V and 9 bases at J; junction bases unmatched: 14. The DNA for the CDR3 is TGTGCCTGGGAAGGATTGGTCCAGACAGGGGGTGAGCAGTTCTTC. It codes for CAWEGLVQTGGEQFF.

This chain connects TRBV7-9 to TRBJ1-5, with 7 nucleotides matching TRBD1. Trimming removed 8 bases from V and 5 bases from J; junction bases left unmatched: 3. Germline CDR1 is SEHNR and CDR2 is FQNEAQ (reference sequence). CDR3 length: 12 residues. The CDR3 coding sequence is TGTGCCAGCGCTCAGGGGGATCAGCCCCAGCATTTT. Encoded protein: CASAQGDQPQHF.

This clonotype occurred a few times. The chain has TRBV25-1 and TRBJ1-2, with D unresolved. CDR1 and CDR2 (germline): MGHDK, SYGVNS. The CDR3 contains 13 residues. The V and J ends lost 1 base and 8 bases respectively, with 11 bases between them. The CDR3 loop reads CASSESPTRGYTF. The CDR3 region has the DNA TGTGCCAGCAGTGAATCACCAACGAGGGGCTACACCTTC.

Regarding this clonotype: The junction does not match germline at one end; this may be a read error. The chain is built from TRBV30 and TRBJ2-7, with D possibly matching TRBD2 (5 bases). The germline gives CDR1 GTSNPN, CDR2 SVGIG (reference sequence). The CDR3 covers 12 residues. CDR3 bases: TGTGCCGGGAGTTTCAGCTCCTACGAGCAGTACTTC. Its translation is CAGSFSSYEQYF.

This rearrangement joins TRBV7-9 to TRBJ1-1; D gene uncertain. Trimming removed 1 base at V and 1 base at J, with 16 bases between. The germline gives CDR1 SEHNR, CDR2 FQNEAQ (reference sequence). The CDR3 covers 17 residues. Here the CDR3 reads CASSLVGIGGPNTEAFF. The DNA of the CDR3 is TGTGCCAGCAGCTTAGTTGGTATCGGAGGGCCGAACACTGAAGCTTTCTTT.

The rearrangement joins TRBV6-8 to TRBJ2-7; D possibly corresponds to TRBD1 (6 bases). CDR1 MNHGY and CDR2 SAAAGT come from the germline V gene. With 7 bases removed from V and 6 bases from J, the gap between germline ends came to 7 bases. This CDR3 region has 10 residues. The DNA for the CDR3 is TGTGCCAGCATCAGGGGCGAGCAGTACTTC. Translation: CASIRGEQYF.

The V call is TRBV7-9, the J call TRBJ1-2; TRBD1 is a possible D gene (5 bases). This CDR3 comprises 14 residues. V dropped 4 bases and J dropped 6 bases, with 15 bases sitting between them. Germline lookup yields CDR1 SEHNR and CDR2 FQNEAQ (reference sequence). CDR3: CASSSPREVDGYTF. The CDR3 region has the DNA TGTGCCAGCAGCTCCCCCAGGGAGGTTGATGGCTACACCTTC.

This clonotype was found a few times. The chain joins TRBV4-2 to TRBJ2-5, with 10 bases lining up with TRBD2. The J call may be in error: the DNA end matches TRBJ2-7 better. The CDR3 extends over 15 amino acids. Germline V gene lookup returns CDR1 LGHNA and CDR2 YNFKEQ. This CDR3 reads CASSQDLLAGDEQYF. The DNA of the CDR3 is TGTGCCAGCAGCCAAGATCTCCTAGCGGGAGACGAGCAGTACTTC.

V usage is TRBV28 and J usage is TRBJ1-6; D is uncertain. V was cut by 4 bases and J by 8 bases, with 12 bases left in between. The CDR3 is made up of 14 amino acids. CDR1 MDHEN and CDR2 SYDVKM come from the germline V gene. CDR3 residues: CASSSVSWDSPLHF. In DNA, the CDR3 is TGTGCCAGCAGTTCAGTTTCATGGGATTCACCCCTCCACTTT.

The CDR3 DNA sequence: TGTGCCAGCAGTTACTCGAGGATCGCGGATGAGCAGTTCTTC. It encodes CASSYSRIADEQFF. The rearrangement uses TRBV6-6 and TRBJ2-1; D ambiguous. Germline V gene sequence: CDR1 MNHNY, CDR2 SVGAGI (reference sequence). The CDR3 length is 14 residues. V shed 0 bases and J shed 8 bases, with 11 bases lying between them.

This chain joins TRBV4-1 and TRBJ1-2; 8 bases map to TRBD1. CDR1 and CDR2 (germline): MGHRA, YSYEKL. Trimming removed 1 base from V and 4 bases from J; junction bases left unmatched: 17. This CDR3 has 19 residues. The CDR3 loop is CASSQVARQGYRSGYGYTF. CDR3 nucleotide sequence: TGCGCCAGCAGCCAAGTAGCGAGACAGGGGTACCGATCCGGCTATGGCTACACCTTC.

The V gene is TRBV7-2, the J gene TRBJ2-3; tentatively, D is TRBD1 (6 bases). Trimming pared 7 bases from V and 9 bases from J, leaving 11 bases between. The CDR3 consists of 11 residues. Per germline, CDR1 SGHTA and CDR2 FQGNSA. CDR3 amino acids: CASTPGQTQYF. The CDR3 nucleotides read TGTGCCAGCACACCCGGACAGACGCAGTATTTT.

The V gene is TRBV7-9, the J gene TRBJ2-5; possible D gene TRBD2, 6 bases. The V gene lost 5 bases and the J gene lost 0 bases, with 13 bases spanning the gap. Germline V gene lookup returns CDR1 SEHNR and CDR2 FQNEAQ (reference sequence). This CDR3 has 15 residues. Written as DNA, the CDR3 is TGTGCCAGCAGCCAGGACTATTGGGACCAAGAGACCCAGTACTTC. It is translated as CASSQDYWDQETQYF. Full variable domain (outside the CDR3, taken from reference TRBV7-9 and TRBJ2-5): DTGVSQNPRHKITKRGQNVTFRCDPISEHNRLYWYRQTLGQGPEFLTYFQNEAQLEKSRLLSDRFSAERPKGSFSTLEIQRTEQGDSAMYLCASSQDYWDQETQYFGPGTRLLVL.

This chain joins TRBV9 and TRBJ1-5; D perhaps matches TRBD1 (6 bases). Trimming took 0 bases from V and 5 from J, leaving 18 bases between them. There are 17 residues in the CDR3. Germline V gene data show CDR1 as SGDLS and CDR2 as YYNGEE. This CDR3 is CASSVDWDRWGHQPQHF. The CDR3 nucleotides read TGTGCCAGCAGCGTAGACTGGGACCGATGGGGGCATCAGCCCCAGCATTTT.

The chain carries TRBV7-2 and TRBJ2-7; D unclear. The CDR3 extends over 16 amino acids. Germline values: CDR1 SGHTA, CDR2 FQGNSA. Between the trimmed V and J ends, which lost 3 bases and 0 bases, there was a span of 15 bases. CDR3 loop: CASSLATGPTSYEQYF. The DNA for the CDR3 is TGTGCCAGCAGCTTGGCCACCGGGCCAACCTCCTACGAGCAGTACTTC.

The rearrangement links TRBV6-2 or TRBV6-3 to TRBJ1-2; 9 nucleotides agree with TRBD1. CDR3 size: 16 residues. V dropped 6 bases and J dropped 0; count of bases not matched to a gene: 8. Germline loops: CDR1 MNHEY, CDR2 SVGEGT. The CDR3 DNA follows: TGTGCCAGCAGCCCGGGACAGGGAATAACTAACTATGGCTACACCTTC. Translated, it gives CASSPGQGITNYGYTF.

The V gene is TRBV15, the J gene TRBJ1-2; no clear D gene. There are 11 residues in the CDR3. CDR1 and CDR2 (germline): LNHNV, YYDKDF (reference sequence). The ends were cut back, 8 bases at V and 6 bases at J, with 10 bases in the middle. The CDR3 loop reads CATGQLHGYTF. The DNA for the CDR3 is TGTGCCACCGGCCAGCTTCATGGCTACACCTTC.

The chain joins TRBV29-1 to TRBJ2-7, with 13 bases fitting TRBD2. The CDR3 is 11 residues long. V dropped 7 bases and J dropped 12; count of bases not matched to a gene: 6. In germline, CDR1 is SQVTM, CDR2 ANQGSEA. The CDR3 bases are TGCAGCGGGGGACTAGCGGGACCGGGGTACTTC. Its translation: CSGGLAGPGYF.

This rearrangement joins TRBV12-3 or TRBV12-4 to TRBJ1-6; no reliable D call. The CDR3 has 13 residues. Trimming cost V 7 bases and J 6 bases, with 10 bases left between them. This chain's CDR3 is CASKGSGNSPLHF. CDR3 bases: TGTGCCAGCAAGGGAAGCGGTAATTCACCCCTCCACTTT.

This clonotype was detected once. This chain connects TRBV7-2 to TRBJ2-5; 14 bases agree with TRBD2. Near its end, the DNA agrees better with TRBJ2-7, so the J call may be wrong. CDR3 length: 15 residues. CDR1 SGHTA and CDR2 FQGNSA come from the germline V gene. DNA for the CDR3: TGTGCCAGCAGCCGACTAGCGGGAGGGGTGTACGAGCAGTACTTC. The encoded protein is CASSRLAGGVYEQYF.

In this sample, this clonotype turned up once. CDR3 in DNA: TGTGCCACCAGCGGTACTAGGAGGTACGAGCAGTACTTC. Its translation: CATSGTRRYEQYF. The genes are TRBV15 and TRBJ2-7; tentative D call: TRBD2 (5 bases). Deletions cut 5 bases from V and 4 bases from J, with 12 bases between. The CDR3 is 13 residues long. Germline V lookup: CDR1 LNHNV, CDR2 YYDKDF (reference sequence).

The rearrangement uses TRBV3-1 and TRBJ2-3; D not certain. This CDR3 is 16 amino acids long. Germline-derived CDR1 and CDR2 are LGHDT and YNNKEL (reference sequence). Trimming cost V 5 bases and J 2 bases, with 17 bases left between them. CDR3 in amino acids: CASSALNLELTDTQYF. The CDR3 DNA is TGTGCCAGCAGCGCCCTCAACCTGGAACTCACAGATACGCAGTATTTT.

There are a few counts of this clonotype. This sequence joins TRBV28 and TRBJ2-1, with D possibly being TRBD2 (6 bases). Per the germline V gene, CDR1 is MDHEN and CDR2 is SYDVKM. Trimming left V 4 bases short and J 6 bases short, with 22 bases between. CDR3 size: 17 residues. This CDR3 is CASSYPVDGGLGNEQFF. CDR3 nucleotide sequence: TGTGCCAGCAGTTACCCTGTGGACGGGGGACTCGGCAATGAGCAGTTCTTC.

J is TRBJ2-5 and V is TRBV20-1; 9 positions match TRBD2. CDR1 is DFQATT and CDR2 is SNEGSKA in the germline V gene (reference sequence). V was clipped by 0 bases and J by 11 bases; unmatched bases: 10. CDR3 length: 14 amino acids. DNA for the CDR3: TGCAGTGCTAGAGAACTAGCGGGCTACAATGAGCAGTACTTC. Protein sequence: CSARELAGYNEQYF.

This clonotype appeared a few times. The chain couples TRBV3-1 to TRBJ2-7, with D unresolved. CDR1 is LGHDT, CDR2 YNNKEL, per germline (reference sequence). The CDR3 totals 12 residues. Trimming pared 3 bases from V and 6 bases from J, leaving 9 bases between. The CDR3 sequence: CASSQRWGEQYF. The CDR3, as DNA: TGTGCCAGCAGCCAGCGTTGGGGCGAGCAGTACTTC.